This TCR beta chain was captured in a study of blood T cell repertoires in COVID-19. V was shortened by 3 bases and J by 0 bases, with 11 bases between the two germline ends. This CDR3 contains 14 residues. CDR1 GTSNPN and CDR2 SVGIG come from the germline V gene (reference sequence). In the source study's methods: Amplified reference gene primers provided the basis for estimating nucleated cell counts. This table comes from immunoSEQ multiplex PCR, and its TCRdb copy is limited to in-frame clones, with some not included. V, J and clone size are taken as reported in that table, and D and trimming were inferred from the DNA itself. The sample shows 300,000 or so clones, approximately 82% of them seen only once.

V is TRBV30 and J is TRBJ1-1; D is uncertain. This receptor was obtained from a woman in her forties or fifties with acute or convalescent COVID-19. Input material: peripheral blood. The CDR3 DNA is TGTGCCTGGAGAACCCCCGGGATGAACACTGAAGCTTTCTTT. Protein sequence: CAWRTPGMNTEAFF.